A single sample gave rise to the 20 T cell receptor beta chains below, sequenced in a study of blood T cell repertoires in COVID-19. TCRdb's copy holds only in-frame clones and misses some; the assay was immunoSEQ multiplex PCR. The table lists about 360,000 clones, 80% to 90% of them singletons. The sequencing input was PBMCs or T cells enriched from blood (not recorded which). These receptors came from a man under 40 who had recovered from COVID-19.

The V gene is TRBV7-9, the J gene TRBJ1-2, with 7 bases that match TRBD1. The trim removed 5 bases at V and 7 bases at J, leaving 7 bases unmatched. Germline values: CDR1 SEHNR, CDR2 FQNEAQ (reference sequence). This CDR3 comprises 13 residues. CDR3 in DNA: TGTGCCAGCAGCAGACAGGGTGGTATTGGCTACACCTTC. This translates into CASSRQGGIGYTF. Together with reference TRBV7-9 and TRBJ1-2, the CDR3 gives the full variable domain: DTGVSQNPRHKITKRGQNVTFRCDPISEHNRLYWYRQTLGQGPEFLTYFQNEAQLEKSRLLSDRFSAERPKGSFSTLEIQRTEQGDSAMYLCASSRQGGIGYTFGSGTRLTVV.

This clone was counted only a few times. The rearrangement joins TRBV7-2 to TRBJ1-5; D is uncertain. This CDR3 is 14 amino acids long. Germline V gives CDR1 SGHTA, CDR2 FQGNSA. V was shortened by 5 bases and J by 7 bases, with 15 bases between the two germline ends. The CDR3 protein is CASSGSGWEQPQHF. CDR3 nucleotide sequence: TGTGCCAGCAGCGGCTCGGGGTGGGAACAGCCCCAGCATTTT.

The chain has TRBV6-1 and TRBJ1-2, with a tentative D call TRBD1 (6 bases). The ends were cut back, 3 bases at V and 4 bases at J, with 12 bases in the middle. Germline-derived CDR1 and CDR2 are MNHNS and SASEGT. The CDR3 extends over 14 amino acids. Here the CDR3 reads CASSDGQNVYGYTF. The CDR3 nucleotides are TGTGCCAGCAGTGACGGACAGAACGTCTATGGCTACACCTTC.

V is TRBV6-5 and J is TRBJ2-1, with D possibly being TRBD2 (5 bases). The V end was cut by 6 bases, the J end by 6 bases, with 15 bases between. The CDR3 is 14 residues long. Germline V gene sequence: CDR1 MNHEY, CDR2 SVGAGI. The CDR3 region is CASSNGVGSNEQFF. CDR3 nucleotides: TGTGCCAGCAGCAACGGGGTGGGGAGCAATGAGCAGTTCTTC.

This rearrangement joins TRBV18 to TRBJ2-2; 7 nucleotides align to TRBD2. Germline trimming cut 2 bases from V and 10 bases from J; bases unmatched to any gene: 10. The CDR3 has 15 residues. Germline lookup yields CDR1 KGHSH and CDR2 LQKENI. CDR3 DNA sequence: TGTGCCAGCTCACCAGGGAGGGACGCTCACGCGGAGCTGTTTTTT. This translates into CASSPGRDAHAELFF.

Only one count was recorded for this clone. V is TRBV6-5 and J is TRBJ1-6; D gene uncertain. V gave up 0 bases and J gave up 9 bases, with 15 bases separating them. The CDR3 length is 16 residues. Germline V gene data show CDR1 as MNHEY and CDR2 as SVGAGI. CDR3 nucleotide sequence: TGTGCCAGCAGTTACTCGGGAGTCGGAGGTTCTTCACCCCTCCACTTT. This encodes CASSYSGVGGSSPLHF.

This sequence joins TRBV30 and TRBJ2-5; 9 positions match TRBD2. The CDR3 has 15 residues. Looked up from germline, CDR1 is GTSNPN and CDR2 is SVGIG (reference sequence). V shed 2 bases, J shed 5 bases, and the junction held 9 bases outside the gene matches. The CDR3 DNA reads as TGTGCCTGGAGTCTCGCGGGGGGGCCGCGTGAGACCCAGTACTTC. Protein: CAWSLAGGPRETQYF.

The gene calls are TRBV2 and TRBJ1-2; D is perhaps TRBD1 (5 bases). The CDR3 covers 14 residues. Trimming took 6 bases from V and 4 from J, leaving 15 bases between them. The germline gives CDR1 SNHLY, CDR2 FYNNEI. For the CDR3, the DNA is TGTGCCAGCAGCCCAGGTATAGGGGTCTATGGCTACACCTTC. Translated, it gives CASSPGIGVYGYTF.

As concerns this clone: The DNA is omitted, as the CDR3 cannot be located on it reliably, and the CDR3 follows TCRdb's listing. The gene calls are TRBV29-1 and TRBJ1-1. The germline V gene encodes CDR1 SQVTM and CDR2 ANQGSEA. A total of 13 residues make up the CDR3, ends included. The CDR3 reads CSVRFGGYTEAFF.

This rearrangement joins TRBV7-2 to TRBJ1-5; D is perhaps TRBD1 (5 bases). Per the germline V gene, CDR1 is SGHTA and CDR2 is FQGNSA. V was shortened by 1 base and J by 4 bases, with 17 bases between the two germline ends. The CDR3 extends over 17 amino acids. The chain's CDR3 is CASSLGTLGELNQPQHF. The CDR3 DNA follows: TGTGCCAGCAGCTTAGGGACACTCGGAGAACTTAATCAGCCCCAGCATTTT. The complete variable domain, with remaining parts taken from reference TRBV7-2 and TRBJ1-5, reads GAGVSQSPSNKVTEKGKDVELRCDPISGHTALYWYRQSLGQGLEFLIYFQGNSAPDKSGLPSDRFSAERTGGSVSTLTIQRTQQEDSAVYLCASSLGTLGELNQPQHFGDGTRLSIL.

CDR3 amino acids: CASSPEFSYGYTF. CDR3 nucleotide sequence: TGTGCCAGCTCCCCAGAGTTTTCCTATGGCTACACCTTC. The V gene is TRBV18, the J gene TRBJ1-2; D remains ambiguous. Trimming removed 6 bases at V and 4 bases at J, with 12 bases between. The CDR3 is 13 amino acids. Germline CDR1 KGHSH, CDR2 LQKENI.

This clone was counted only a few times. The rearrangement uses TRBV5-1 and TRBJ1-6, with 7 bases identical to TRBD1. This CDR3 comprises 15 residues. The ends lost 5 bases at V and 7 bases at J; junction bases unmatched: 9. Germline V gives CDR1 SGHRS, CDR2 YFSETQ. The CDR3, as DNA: TGCGCCAGCAGTTTCGCCGGGACAGAGAATTCACCCCTCCACTTT. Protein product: CASSFAGTENSPLHF.

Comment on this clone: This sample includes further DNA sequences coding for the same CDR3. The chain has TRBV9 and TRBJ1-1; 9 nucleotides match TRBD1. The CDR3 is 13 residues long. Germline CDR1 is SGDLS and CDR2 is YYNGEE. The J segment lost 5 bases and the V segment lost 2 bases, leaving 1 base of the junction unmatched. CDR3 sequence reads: CASSVGQGTEAFF. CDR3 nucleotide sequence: TGTGCCAGCAGCGTCGGACAGGGGACTGAAGCTTTCTTT.

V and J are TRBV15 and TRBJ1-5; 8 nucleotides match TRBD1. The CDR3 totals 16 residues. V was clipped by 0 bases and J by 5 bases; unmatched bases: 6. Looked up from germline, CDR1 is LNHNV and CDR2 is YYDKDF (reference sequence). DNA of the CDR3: TGTGCCACCAGCAGAGATCCCCGGACAGGGTATCAGCCCCAGCATTTT. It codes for CATSRDPRTGYQPQHF. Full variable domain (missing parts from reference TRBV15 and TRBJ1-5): DAMVIQNPRYQVTQFGKPVTLSCSQTLNHNVMYWYQQKSSQAPKLLFHYYDKDFNNEADTPDNFQSRRPNTSFCFLDIRSPGLGDTAMYLCATSRDPRTGYQPQHFGDGTRLSIL.

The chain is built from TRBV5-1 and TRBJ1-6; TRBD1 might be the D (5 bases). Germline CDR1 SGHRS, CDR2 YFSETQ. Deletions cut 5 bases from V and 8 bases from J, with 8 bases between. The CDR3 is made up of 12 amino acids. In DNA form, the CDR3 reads TGCGCCAGCAGACAGGACGATTCACCCCTCCACTTT. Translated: CASRQDDSPLHF. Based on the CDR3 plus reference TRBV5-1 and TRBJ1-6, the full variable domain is KAGVTQTPRYLIKTRGQQVTLSCSPISGHRSVSWYQQTPGQGLQFLFEYFSETQRNKGNFPGRFSGRQFSNSRSEMNVSTLELGDSALYLCASRQDDSPLHFGNGTRLTVT.

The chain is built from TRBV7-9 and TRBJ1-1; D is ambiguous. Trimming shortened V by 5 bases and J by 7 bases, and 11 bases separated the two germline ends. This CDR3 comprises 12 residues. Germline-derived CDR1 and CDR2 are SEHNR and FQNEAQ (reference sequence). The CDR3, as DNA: TGTGCCAGCAGCAGTGGGCAGGTTGAAGCTTTCTTT. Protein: CASSSGQVEAFF.

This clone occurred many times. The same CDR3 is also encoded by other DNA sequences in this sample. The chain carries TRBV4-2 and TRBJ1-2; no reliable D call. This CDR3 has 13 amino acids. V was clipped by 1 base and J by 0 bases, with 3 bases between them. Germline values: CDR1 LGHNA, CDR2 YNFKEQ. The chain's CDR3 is CASSQGANYGYTF. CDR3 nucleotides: TGTGCCAGCAGCCAAGGAGCTAACTATGGCTACACCTTC.

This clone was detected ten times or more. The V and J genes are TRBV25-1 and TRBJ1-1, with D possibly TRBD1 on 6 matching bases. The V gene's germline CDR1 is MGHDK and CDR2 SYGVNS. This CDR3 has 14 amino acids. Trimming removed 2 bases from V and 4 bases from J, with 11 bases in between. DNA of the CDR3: TGTGCCAGCAGTGAAAGTCAGGGGTTCACTGAAGCTTTCTTT. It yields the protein CASSESQGFTEAFF.

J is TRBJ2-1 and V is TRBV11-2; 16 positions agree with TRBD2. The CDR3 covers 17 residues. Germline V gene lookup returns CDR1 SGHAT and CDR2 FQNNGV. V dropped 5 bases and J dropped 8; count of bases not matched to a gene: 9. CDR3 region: CASSPGTSGGAGDEQFF. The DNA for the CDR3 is TGTGCCAGCAGCCCCGGGACTAGCGGGGGGGCCGGAGATGAGCAGTTCTTC.

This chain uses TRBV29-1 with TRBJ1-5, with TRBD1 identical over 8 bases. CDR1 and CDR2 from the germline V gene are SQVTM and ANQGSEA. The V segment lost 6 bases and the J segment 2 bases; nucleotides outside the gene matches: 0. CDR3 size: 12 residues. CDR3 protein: CSVGQGNQPQHF. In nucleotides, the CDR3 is TGCAGCGTGGGACAGGGCAATCAGCCCCAGCATTTT.